This T cell receptor (beta chain) appears in the sequencing data of a study of T cell clusters in autoimmune cytopenias. The study, taken as a whole, reports: Clustering suggested that physiological T cell clusters were missing in primary autoimmune cytopenia patients. Active autoimmune hepatitis patients had roughly 2.7-fold fewer exclusive TRB clusters than healthy donors.

TRB amplification used approximately 250 ng of peripheral blood genomic DNA. This clonotype counts as medium-sized (0.01 to 0.1%) by frequency. Its antigen is undetermined. Multiplex touch-down PCR amplified TRB using TRB-A and TRB-B pools in one tube. Using the multiplex PCR reads, TCRdb records one entry per CDR3 protein without DNA. The listing contains some 8,000 distinct CDR3 sequences. The sequence came from a human donor with an autoimmune cytopenia or autoimmune hepatitis (not recorded which). The specimen sequenced was peripheral blood.

This CDR3 is CASSAGTATNEKLFF. The rearrangement joins TRBV19 to TRBJ1-4; there is no DNA to check the TCRdb D call of TRBD1. The CDR3 has 15 amino acids. The germline V gene encodes CDR1 LNHDA and CDR2 SQIVND (reference sequence).